This T cell receptor (beta chain) was retrieved from a study of OX40 agonist ivuxolimab in advanced cancers. Study-wide context: The dose-escalation group included hepatocellular carcinoma, melanoma, renal cell carcinoma and head and neck cancer.

The CDR3 totals 12 residues. V shed 5 bases and J 8 bases; nucleotides not matched to a gene: 3. The germline gives CDR1 SGHVS, CDR2 FNYEAQ. Using immunoSEQ multiplex PCR, the repertoire was profiled, and TCRdb retains in-frame clones only, with some absent. The sample lists tens of thousands of clones, about 88% occurring once. In its sample, this clone was seen once. The sequenced sample was CD4+ or CD8+ T cells sorted from blood, obtained in a trial of the OX40 agonist ivuxolimab. V and J are TRBV7-6 and TRBJ2-1; 7 bases fit TRBD2. This sequence was found in an adult with an advanced solid tumor such as melanoma, head and neck, liver or kidney cancer. In DNA, the CDR3 is TGTGCCAGCAGCACCACTAGCGATGAGCAGTTCTTC. This gives the protein CASSTTSDEQFF.